The clone carrying this T cell receptor beta chain was observed at least ten times. What it binds is unknown. J lost 1 base, V lost 7 bases, and 8 bases had no gene match. The V gene's germline CDR1 is SQVTM and CDR2 ANQGSEA. The CDR3 loop spans 15 amino acids. This specimen belongs to a study of blood T cells in healthy people across ages. Broader study findings: From one million sequenced T cells, diversity estimates were lower bounds.

Every sample had a minimum of 6.5 million PBMCs isolated. Extraction of total RNA produced a minimum of 5 micrograms from each sample. The second PCR ran roughly 6 to 11 cycles with a sample-barcoded 5' primer and J-beta primers. Each TCR beta cDNA got a 12-nucleotide random molecular identifier. One entry per CDR3 protein, called by TCRdb with MiXCR from the 5' RACE reads. This sample has roughly 1,500,000 distinct CDR3 sequences, with around 35% found just once. The sequencing input was blood. The gene calls are TRBV29-1 and TRBJ2-5; 11 nucleotides agree with TRBD2. The receptor was isolated from a woman younger than 45 in good health. The CDR3 coding sequence is TGCAGCGCTCCACCGACTAGCGGGACCCAAGAGACCCAGTACTTC. Translated, it gives CSAPPTSGTQETQYF. Looking up the rest from reference TRBV29-1 and TRBJ2-5 gives the full variable domain: SAVISQKPSRDICQRGTSLTIQCQVDSQVTMMFWYRQQPGQSLTLIATANQGSEATYESGFVIDKFPISRPNLTFSTLTVSNMSPEDSSIYLCSAPPTSGTQETQYFGPGTRLLVL.